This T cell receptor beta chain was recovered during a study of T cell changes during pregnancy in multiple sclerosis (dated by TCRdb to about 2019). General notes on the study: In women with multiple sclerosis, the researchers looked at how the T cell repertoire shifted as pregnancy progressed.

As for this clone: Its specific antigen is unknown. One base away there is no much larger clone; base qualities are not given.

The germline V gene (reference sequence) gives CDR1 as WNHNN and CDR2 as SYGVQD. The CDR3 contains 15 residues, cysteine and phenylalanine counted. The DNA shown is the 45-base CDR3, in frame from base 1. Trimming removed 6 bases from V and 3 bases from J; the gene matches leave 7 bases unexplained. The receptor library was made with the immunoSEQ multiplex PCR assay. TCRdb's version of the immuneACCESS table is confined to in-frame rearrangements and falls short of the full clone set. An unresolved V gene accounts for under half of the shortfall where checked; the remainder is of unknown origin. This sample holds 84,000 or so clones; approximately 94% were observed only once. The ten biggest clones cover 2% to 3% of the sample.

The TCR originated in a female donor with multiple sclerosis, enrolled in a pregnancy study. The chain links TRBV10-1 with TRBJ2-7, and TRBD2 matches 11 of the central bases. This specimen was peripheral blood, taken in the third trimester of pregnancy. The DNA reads TGCGCCAGCAGGAGACTAGCGGGGCCCAACTACGAGCAGTACTTC. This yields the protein CASRRLAGPNYEQYF.